The 30 T cell receptor beta chains below all came from one sample that was sequenced in a study of Ad26.COV2.S vaccination and SARS-CoV-2 variants. Here immunoSEQ multiplex PCR was the method, and the copy in TCRdb shows in-frame clones only, minus some. The sample lists under 150,000 clones; about nine tenths were seen once. Sequencing used peripheral blood, obtained after recovery from COVID-19. The receptors here all came from a human donor who had recovered from COVID-19.

The genes are TRBV6-1 and TRBJ1-5, with 8 bases identical to TRBD1. Germline loops: CDR1 MNHNS, CDR2 SASEGT. The CDR3 runs 17 residues. The trim removed 3 bases at V and 5 bases at J, leaving 12 bases unmatched. The CDR3 sequence is CASSDATGGATYQPQHF. CDR3 sequence (DNA): TGTGCCAGCAGTGACGCCACAGGGGGGGCGACTTATCAGCCCCAGCATTTT.

The CDR3 sequence: CASRKPTSPSYEQYF. Here the CDR3 DNA reads TGTGCCAGCAGAAAACCGACTAGTCCCTCCTACGAGCAGTACTTC. The V and J genes are TRBV27 and TRBJ2-7; tentatively, D is TRBD2 (6 bases). V was clipped by 6 bases and J by 0 bases, with 15 bases between them. The germline gives CDR1 MNHEY, CDR2 SMNVEV (reference sequence). The CDR3 is 15 residues long.

V usage is TRBV30 and J usage is TRBJ1-2; tentative D call: TRBD1 (6 bases). Germline assignment: CDR1 GTSNPN and CDR2 SVGIG (reference sequence). The CDR3 runs 10 residues. Between the trimmed V and J ends, which lost 7 bases and 8 bases, there was a span of 11 bases. In DNA, the CDR3 is TGTGCCTTACAGGGATCCGGCTACACCTTC. It specifies CALQGSGYTF.

This chain links TRBV5-1 with TRBJ2-7; no clear D gene. Trimming stripped 3 bases from V and 0 bases from J, with 10 bases between. This CDR3 contains 14 residues. CDR1 is SGHRS, CDR2 YFSETQ, per germline. CDR3 sequence reads: CASSSDPISYEQYF. CDR3 bases: TGCGCCAGCAGCTCTGACCCGATCTCCTACGAGCAGTACTTC.

The rearrangement uses TRBV30 and TRBJ1-6; possibly TRBD1 for D (5 bases). CDR1 and CDR2 (germline): GTSNPN, SVGIG (reference sequence). This CDR3 has 17 amino acids. The germline V and J ends were trimmed by 0 bases and 9 bases, with 21 bases remaining between them. For the CDR3, the DNA is TGTGCCTGGAGTGTATCCTCGGGACCGACCTTATTTTCACCCCTCCACTTT. This encodes CAWSVSSGPTLFSPLHF.

The chain carries TRBV5-5 and TRBJ1-1; D not certain. This CDR3 comprises 14 residues. Germline V gives CDR1 SGHKS, CDR2 YYEKEE (reference sequence). The ends were cut back, 2 bases at V and 0 bases at J, with 8 bases in the middle. CDR3 DNA sequence: TGTGCCAGCAGCTTAGGACTGATGAACACTGAAGCTTTCTTT. Translated: CASSLGLMNTEAFF.

This clone was seen just once. V usage is TRBV6-2 or TRBV6-3 and J usage is TRBJ2-2; D is unclear. V lost 6 bases, J lost 2 bases, and 13 bases lay in between. CDR3 length: 15 amino acids. Germline CDR1 is MNHEY and CDR2 is SVGEGT. The DNA of the CDR3 is TGTGCCAGCAGCTGGACCCAACTCAACACCGGGGAGCTGTTTTTT. Encoded protein: CASSWTQLNTGELFF.

The chain is built from TRBV28 and TRBJ2-7; 7 positions match TRBD2. Germline V gives CDR1 MDHEN, CDR2 SYDVKM. CDR3 length equals 15 residues. Germline trimming cut 5 bases from V and 4 bases from J; bases unmatched to any gene: 11. In DNA, the CDR3 is TGTGCCAGCAGTCCACCGGGAGGTCAGGGTTACGAGCAGTACTTC. Its translation: CASSPPGGQGYEQYF.

In this sample, this clone turned up a few times. V gene TRBV6-2 or TRBV6-3 combines with J gene TRBJ1-6; D is undetermined. The V end lost 2 bases, the J end lost 8 bases, and 16 bases lay between the germline ends. Germline V gene data show CDR1 as MNHEY and CDR2 as SVGEGT. The CDR3 extends over 16 amino acids. In DNA form, the CDR3 reads TGTGCCAGCAGTTACGATAGCCGTTCTTATGATTCACCCCTCCACTTT. It translates to CASSYDSRSYDSPLHF.

The chain carries TRBV6-1 and TRBJ1-2, with a weak D call TRBD1 (5 bases). In germline, CDR1 is MNHNS, CDR2 SASEGT. This CDR3 spans 15 amino acids. V lost 1 base and J lost 8, with 17 bases in between. This chain's CDR3 is CASSEVGGNLRGYTF. For the CDR3, the DNA is TGTGCCAGCAGTGAAGTGGGGGGGAATCTACGAGGCTACACCTTC.

The chain recombines TRBV11-2 with TRBJ2-1, with TRBD2 matching over 8 bases. The CDR3 length is 14 residues. Looked up from germline, CDR1 is SGHAT and CDR2 is FQNNGV. The V segment lost 5 bases and the J segment 10 bases; nucleotides outside the gene matches: 10. CDR3 bases: TGTGCCAGCAGCGCAGGCCCCGGGGGGGAAGAGCAGTTCTTC. This translates into CASSAGPGGEEQFF.

This chain uses TRBV6-6 with TRBJ1-2; tentative D call: TRBD1 (5 bases). The CDR3 extends over 11 amino acids. The germline V gene has CDR1 MNHNY and CDR2 SVGAGI (reference sequence). V lost 6 bases to trimming and J lost 6 bases, with 8 bases between them. CDR3 sequence: CASSPRDGYTF. The CDR3 DNA follows: TGTGCCAGCAGCCCCAGGGATGGCTACACCTTC.

This clone has only a few counts. This rearrangement joins TRBV6-2 or TRBV6-3 to TRBJ1-1; D perhaps matches TRBD1 (5 bases). The ends were cut back, 4 bases at V and 9 bases at J, with 21 bases in the middle. This CDR3 contains 15 residues. Germline V lookup: CDR1 MNHEY, CDR2 SVGEGT. The CDR3 DNA is TGTGCCAGCAGTTCTACTTTCCACAGGCGAGCAAAAGCTTTCTTT. This sequence encodes CASSSTFHRRAKAFF.

As for this clone: One end of the junction is discordant with germline, which a read error may explain. The chain is built from TRBV2 and TRBJ2-1; 11 nucleotides agree with TRBD2. The CDR3 is 14 residues long. Germline V lookup: CDR1 SNHLY, CDR2 FYNNEI. CDR3 protein: CASSEILAGVPELF. CDR3 bases: TGTGCCAGCAGTGAAATACTAGCGGGGGTTCCGGAGCTCTTC.

The gene calls are TRBV6-5 and TRBJ1-5; D may be TRBD1 (5 bases). CDR3 size: 15 residues. Germline-derived CDR1 and CDR2 are MNHEY and SVGAGI. The V end was cut by 10 bases, the J end by 6 bases, with 22 bases between. In DNA, the CDR3 is TGTGCCACGTACTATCACCGAACGGGGGTTCAGCCCCAGCATTTT. It codes for CATYYHRTGVQPQHF.

CDR3 coding DNA: TGTGCCACCAGCGGACAGGGGAATAGGGAGACCCAGTACTTC. Translated, it gives CATSGQGNRETQYF. V and J are TRBV2 and TRBJ2-5; TRBD1 aligns across 9 bases. CDR3 size: 14 residues. CDR1 SNHLY and CDR2 FYNNEI come from the germline V gene. J was trimmed by 5 bases and V by 10 bases; bases with no gene match: 11.

The chain joins TRBV27 to TRBJ1-1, with 8 positions matching TRBD1. V shed 4 bases, J shed 0 bases, and the junction held 4 bases outside the gene matches. CDR3 length equals 15 residues. Germline lookup yields CDR1 MNHEY and CDR2 SMNVEV (reference sequence). DNA for the CDR3: TGTGCCAGCAGTTCCACAGGGGGGGTGAACACTGAAGCTTTCTTT. Translated: CASSSTGGVNTEAFF.

V and J are TRBV5-1 and TRBJ2-7; 9 bases fit TRBD2. This CDR3 has 14 amino acids. The V segment lost 3 bases and the J segment 5 bases; nucleotides outside the gene matches: 6. Germline-derived CDR1 and CDR2 are SGHRS and YFSETQ. In DNA form, the CDR3 reads TGCGCCAGCAGCTCCGGACTAGCGAGCAACGAGCAGTACTTC. Its protein is CASSSGLASNEQYF.

The chain joins TRBV5-1 to TRBJ1-1; D not resolved. This CDR3 region has 13 residues. V was shortened by 0 bases and J by 1 base, with 4 bases between the two germline ends. Per germline, CDR1 SGHRS and CDR2 YFSETQ. The CDR3 reads CASSLDWNTEAFF. For the CDR3, the DNA is TGCGCCAGCAGCTTGGATTGGAACACTGAAGCTTTCTTT. The entire variable domain, with the rest obtained from reference TRBV5-1 and TRBJ1-1, is as follows: KAGVTQTPRYLIKTRGQQVTLSCSPISGHRSVSWYQQTPGQGLQFLFEYFSETQRNKGNFPGRFSGRQFSNSRSEMNVSTLELGDSALYLCASSLDWNTEAFFGQGTRLTVV.

The chain is built from TRBV19 and TRBJ2-2; maybe TRBD1 (5 bases). The CDR3 covers 15 residues. V lost 3 bases and J lost 3, with 11 bases in between. Germline CDR1 LNHDA, CDR2 SQIVND (reference sequence). The CDR3 loop reads CASSISRAYTGELFF. As DNA, the CDR3 is TGTGCCAGTAGTATTTCCAGGGCGTACACCGGGGAGCTGTTTTTT.

The rearrangement uses TRBV19 and TRBJ1-3; the D gene is possibly TRBD1 (6 bases). The V gene's germline CDR1 is LNHDA and CDR2 SQIVND (reference sequence). Between the trimmed V and J ends, which lost 5 bases and 2 bases, there was a span of 13 bases. The CDR3 consists of 15 residues. CDR3 region: CASSHPGAAGNTIYF. CDR3 nucleotides: TGTGCCAGTAGTCATCCGGGGGCCGCTGGAAACACCATATATTTT. Drawing the rest from reference TRBV19 and TRBJ1-3, the complete variable domain is DGGITQSPKYLFRKEGQNVTLSCEQNLNHDAMYWYRQDPGQGLRLIYYSQIVNDFQKGDIAEGYSVSREKKESFPLTVTSAQKNPTAFYLCASSHPGAAGNTIYFGEGSWLTVV.

The rearrangement links TRBV5-1 to TRBJ2-7, with TRBD2 identical over 13 bases. Germline CDR1 SGHRS, CDR2 YFSETQ. The CDR3 has 15 amino acids. The J segment lost 3 bases and the V segment lost 2 bases, leaving 2 bases of the junction unmatched. The CDR3 bases are TGCGCCAGCAGCTTTGGACTAGCGGGGGTCTACGAGCAGTACTTC. Amino acid sequence: CASSFGLAGVYEQYF.

V usage is TRBV2 and J usage is TRBJ2-5, with 9 bases aligning to TRBD2. The V gene end was trimmed by 6 bases and the J gene end by 4 bases; junction bases not matched to a gene: 9. Germline V gene data show CDR1 as SNHLY and CDR2 as FYNNEI. This CDR3 region has 15 residues. The CDR3, as DNA: TGTGCCAGCAGCCCTAGCGGGGTTGTGGTAGAGACCCAGTACTTC. Its protein is CASSPSGVVVETQYF.

The chain couples TRBV11-2 to TRBJ2-7; 7 nucleotides align to TRBD1. V dropped 4 bases and J dropped 4; count of bases not matched to a gene: 4. The CDR3 totals 13 residues. CDR1 is SGHAT and CDR2 is FQNNGV in the germline V gene. CDR3 DNA sequence: TGTGCCAGCAGCTCCTACAGGGGTTACGAGCAGTACTTC. As protein: CASSSYRGYEQYF.

This chain uses TRBV7-2 with TRBJ1-1; no firm D call. The length of the CDR3 is 13 residues. Germline V CDR1 and CDR2: SGHTA, FQGNSA. Trimming removed 2 bases at V and 5 bases at J, with 9 bases between. CDR3 in amino acids: CASSLTAGTEAFF. The CDR3 region has the DNA TGTGCCAGCAGCTTAACAGCAGGTACTGAAGCTTTCTTT.

The J gene is TRBJ2-4, the V gene TRBV4-3, with D uncertain. The CDR3 contains 16 residues. Germline CDR1 and CDR2: LGHNA and YSLEER. Deletions cut 0 bases from V and 0 bases from J, with 9 bases between. As DNA, the CDR3 is TGCGCCAGCAGCCAAGACCTCCGACCAGCCAAAAACATTCAGTACTTC. Encoded protein: CASSQDLRPAKNIQYF.

The V gene is TRBV6-5, the J gene TRBJ2-2, with TRBD2 matching 7 bases. This CDR3 is built from 16 residues. CDR1 and CDR2 (germline): MNHEY, SVGAGI. Trimming cost V 4 bases and J 4 bases; bases outside gene matches: 9. This CDR3 reads CASSFYLGGSTGELFF. The CDR3, as DNA: TGTGCCAGCAGTTTCTACTTGGGGGGGAGCACCGGGGAGCTGTTTTTT.

The rearrangement joins TRBV4-3 to TRBJ1-1; D not certain. V lost 1 base and J 7 bases, leaving 13 bases between the germline ends. This CDR3 has 14 residues. The germline V gene has CDR1 LGHNA and CDR2 YSLEER. CDR3 coding DNA: TGCGCCAGCAGCCAAGCCATTGGGATAGTTGAAGCTTTCTTT. Its protein product is CASSQAIGIVEAFF.

The J gene is TRBJ2-7, the V gene TRBV7-2, with D tentatively TRBD2 (7 bases). CDR1 and CDR2 (germline): SGHTA, FQGNSA. The CDR3 is 14 residues long. Trimming removed 4 bases at V and 4 bases at J, with 14 bases between. CDR3 nucleotide sequence: TGTGCCAGCAGCTCCTACCGGGGGGCTTACGAGCAGTACTTC. It encodes CASSSYRGAYEQYF.

The chain couples TRBV5-5 to TRBJ2-2, with D maybe TRBD1 (5 bases). The CDR3 has 15 residues. With 4 bases removed from V and 6 bases from J, the gap between germline ends came to 16 bases. Germline V CDR1 and CDR2: SGHKS, YYEKEE (reference sequence). The CDR3 spells CASSKTDPTPGELFF. The CDR3 DNA reads as TGTGCCAGCAGCAAGACAGATCCCACCCCCGGGGAGCTGTTTTTT.